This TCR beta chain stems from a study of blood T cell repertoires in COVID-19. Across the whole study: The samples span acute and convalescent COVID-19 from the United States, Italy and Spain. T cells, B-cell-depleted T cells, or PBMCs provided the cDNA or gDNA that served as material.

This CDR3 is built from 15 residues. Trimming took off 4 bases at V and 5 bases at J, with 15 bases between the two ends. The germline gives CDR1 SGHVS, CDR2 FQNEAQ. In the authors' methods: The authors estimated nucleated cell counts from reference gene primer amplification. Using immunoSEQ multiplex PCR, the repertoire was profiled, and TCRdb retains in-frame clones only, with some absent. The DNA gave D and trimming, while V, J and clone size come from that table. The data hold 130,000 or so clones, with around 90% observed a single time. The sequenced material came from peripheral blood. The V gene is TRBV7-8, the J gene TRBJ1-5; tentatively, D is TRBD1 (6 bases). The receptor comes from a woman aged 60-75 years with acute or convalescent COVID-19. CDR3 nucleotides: TGTGCCAGCAGCTCGAAACGGGACATCTATCAGCCCCAGCATTTT. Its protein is CASSSKRDIYQPQHF.